These T cell receptor beta chains were read from a single sample in a study of Ad26.COV2.S vaccination and SARS-CoV-2 variants. Clones were sequenced by immunoSEQ multiplex PCR, and TCRdb holds only the in-frame ones, with some missing. Among roughly 320,000 clones listed, roughly 84% were seen once. This sample comprised peripheral blood, obtained in a trial of Ad26.COV2.S vaccine versus placebo. The source of these receptors is a person aged 18-65 years who received the Ad26.COV2.S COVID-19 vaccine or a placebo. The CDR3 runs from the conserved cysteine through the conserved F or W. The D gene is left open where the match is weak. A row's size may be missing; if present it is once, few, many or a size class.

>NA|TRBD1|TRBV5-4|TRBJ2-5
TGTGCCAGCAGCTCACTGGGGACAGAGCAAGAGACCCAGTACTTC
CASSSLGTEQETQYF
>NA|TRBD1|TRBV18|TRBJ1-2
TGTGCCAGCTCACCTACCGGGACAGTAAAGGCCTATGGCTACACCTTC
CASSPTGTVKAYGYTF
>NA|NA|TRBV19|TRBJ1-4
TGTGCCAGTAGCCCACGACAGTTGGGAGAAAAACTGTTTTTT
CASSPRQLGEKLFF
>many|NA|TRBV27|TRBJ2-1
TGTGCCAGCAGCCGGGGCAGAGGGTACAATGAGCAGTTCTTC
CASSRGRGYNEQFF
>NA|NA|TRBV2|TRBJ2-7
TGTGCCAGCAGTGACGTCACAGGCGAGCAGTACTTC
CASSDVTGEQYF
>once|NA|TRBV4-1|TRBJ2-7
TGCGCCAGCAGCCAAGATCGGGCAGGAGTCTACGAGCAGTACTTC
CASSQDRAGVYEQYF
>NA|NA|TRBV6-2/TRBV6-3|TRBJ2-6
TGTGCCAGCAGTTACGCTGGGGCCAACGTCCTGACTTTC
CASSYAGANVLTF
>NA|TRBD2|TRBV30|TRBJ2-7
TGTGCCTGGACTAGCGGTCCTTACTACGAGCAGTACTTC
CAWTSGPYYEQYF
>NA|NA|TRBV23-1|TRBJ1-2
TGCGCCAGCAGTCAATTGGGGGATGGCTACACCTTC
CASSQLGDGYTF
>NA|NA|TRBV11-2|TRBJ1-6
TGTGCCAGCAGCTTAGCCCCGGGGCCGGGTAATTCACCCCTCCACTTT
CASSLAPGPGNSPLHF
>many|NA|TRBV7-2|TRBJ1-2
TGTGCCAGCAGCTTAGACGGCGTTCTAGGGGGCTACACCTTC
CASSLDGVLGGYTF
>NA|NA|TRBV11-3|TRBJ2-3
TGTGCCAGCAGCTTAGGGCGGGGTGGATACGGCACAGATACGCAGTATTTT
CASSLGRGGYGTDTQYF
>NA|NA|TRBV3-1/TRBV3-2|TRBJ2-2
TGTGCCAGCAGCCAAGGCACCGGGGAGCTGTTTTTT
CASSQGTGELFF
>NA|NA|TRBV14|TRBJ2-3
TGTGCCAGCAGCCAAGATCCCCCCTCCTCGGGCACAGATACGCAGTATTTT
CASSQDPPSSGTDTQYF
>NA|NA|TRBV5-1|TRBJ2-7
TGCGCCAGCAAGGGGGAATACGAGCAGTACTTC
CASKGEYEQYF
>NA|NA|TRBV5-1|TRBJ1-1
TGCGCCAGCAGCCTTGACTGGGGTAAAGCTTTCTTT
CASSLDWGKAFF
>NA|NA|TRBV4-3|TRBJ1-1
TGCGCCAGCAGCCAAGACAGGGTAAGGGGCACTGAAGCTTTCTTT
CASSQDRVRGTEAFF
>few|NA|TRBV18|TRBJ2-1
TGTGCCAGCTCACCACAGGGCAATGAGCAGTTCTTC
CASSPQGNEQFF
>NA|TRBD1|TRBV5-1|TRBJ1-3
TGCGCCAGCAGCTTGGGGACAGGGGCTGGAAACACCATATATTTT
CASSLGTGAGNTIYF
>NA|NA|TRBV11-3|TRBJ1-1
TGTGCCAGCAGCCAGGGAGAGACTGAAGCTTTCTTT
CASSQGETEAFF
>NA|NA|TRBV11-2|TRBJ2-1
TGTGCCAGCAGCCAGCCCCCCGGGGGACTGAGACCGAAGCAGTTCTTC
CASSQPPGGLRPKQFF
>NA|TRBD2|TRBV7-9|TRBJ2-3
TGTGCCAGCAGCAATGGGGGGGTCCGCGCAGATACGCAGTATTTT
CASSNGGVRADTQYF
>NA|NA|TRBV7-9|TRBJ2-5
TGTGCCAGCAGCCCCCAAGAGACCCAGTACTTC
CASSPQETQYF
>NA|NA|TRBV3-1/TRBV3-2|TRBJ2-3
TGTGCCAGCAGCCGACGGGGGACGAGCACAGATACGCAGTATTTT
CASSRRGTSTDTQYF
>NA|NA|TRBV4-2|TRBJ1-4
TGTGCCAGCAGCGATTCGACGGTCAATGAAAAACTGTTTTTT
CASSDSTVNEKLFF
>NA|NA|TRBV11-2|TRBJ1-2
TGTGCCAGCAGCCCTGGACACGCTAGGGGCTACACCTTC
CASSPGHARGYTF
>NA|NA|TRBV7-2|TRBJ2-7
TGTGCCAGCAGCTTAGGGTTCGTGAACTACGAGCAGTACTTC
CASSLGFVNYEQYF
>NA|NA|TRBV4-3|TRBJ2-5
TGCGCCAGCAGCCAAGATTTATGGACTTCCGAGACCCAGTACTTC
CASSQDLWTSETQYF
>NA|TRBD2|TRBV5-4|TRBJ2-1
TGTGCCAGCAGCTTGGGACTAGCGGGGACCTTGGGGCAGTTCTTC
CASSLGLAGTLGQFF
>NA|TRBD1|TRBV5-5|TRBJ1-5
TGTGCCAGCAGCATCGGGACAGGGTCATATAGCAATCAGCCCCAGCATTTT
CASSIGTGSYSNQPQHF
>NA|NA|TRBV30|TRBJ1-2
TGTGCCTGGAGTGTTTTGGGGCGGAGCCTGGCCTATGGCTACACCTTC
CAWSVLGRSLAYGYTF
>NA|NA|TRBV2|TRBJ1-1
TGTGCCAGCAGTGTTGGGGGGAACACTGAAGCTTTCTTT
CASSVGGNTEAFF
>NA|NA|TRBV9|TRBJ2-6
TGTGCCAGCAGCGTAGGCCCCGACCTCACTGGGGCCAACGTCCTGACTTTC
CASSVGPDLTGANVLTF
>once|NA|TRBV27|TRBJ2-7
TGTGCCAGCAGCCCCACGGGGGTCTCCCCCTCCTACGAGCAGTACTTC
CASSPTGVSPSYEQYF
>few|NA|TRBV2|TRBJ1-5
TGTGCCAGCAGTGAATCCACCGGGGGGCTTCAGCCCCAGCATTTT
CASSESTGGLQPQHF
>NA|TRBD1|TRBV10-3|TRBJ1-1
TGTGCCACTGAGGTCCAGGGGGCTGGGACTGAAGCTTTCTTT
CATEVQGAGTEAFF
>once|NA|TRBV6-2/TRBV6-3|TRBJ1-5
TGTGCCAGCAGTCGATCTCCGGGGGATCAGCCCCAGCATTTT
CASSRSPGDQPQHF
>NA|NA|TRBV5-1|TRBJ2-7
TGCGCCAGCAGCGGGCAGTCTGCGGGAGAGCAGTACTTC
CASSGQSAGEQYF
>NA|NA|TRBV6-5|TRBJ1-5
TGTGCCAGCAGAGCCGGGGGGTTTCAGCCCCAGCATTTT
CASRAGGFQPQHF
>few|TRBD2|TRBV14|TRBJ2-1
TGTGCCAGCAGCCAAGATTGGCGGGGGACCTCCTACAATGAGCAGTTCTTC
CASSQDWRGTSYNEQFF
>NA|NA|TRBV19|TRBJ2-3
TGTGCCAGTAAGACGGCCAGGGGGGTACATACGCAGTATTTT
CASKTARGVHTQYF
>NA|NA|TRBV25-1|TRBJ1-1
TGTGCCAGCAGTGACTTGGGCTCTGAAGCTTTCTTT
CASSDLGSEAFF
>NA|NA|TRBV25-1|TRBJ1-2
TGTGCCAGCAGTGAAAGCCACTATGGCTACACCTTC
CASSESHYGYTF
>NA|TRBD1|TRBV2|TRBJ1-2
TGTGCCAGCAGTGAACAGGGGGTGGGCTATGGCTACACCTTC
CASSEQGVGYGYTF
>NA|NA|TRBV6-1|TRBJ2-3
TGTGCCAGCAGTGAAGTTTCAGATACGCAGTATTTT
CASSEVSDTQYF
>NA|TRBD1|TRBV30|TRBJ2-4
TGTGCCTGGAGTGTACAGGGGGACGTGTCATTTAAGAACTTC
CAWSVQGDVSFKNF
>NA|TRBD2|TRBV19|TRBJ2-7
TGTGCCAGTAGTCGGACTAGCGGAAACTACGAGCAGTACTTC
CASSRTSGNYEQYF
>NA|NA|TRBV6-2/TRBV6-3|TRBJ2-7
TGTGCCAGCAGTTACGGACGGGGCTACGAGCAGTACTTC
CASSYGRGYEQYF
>once|NA|TRBV21-1|TRBJ2-3
TGTGCCAGCAGCGCTAGCGGGGGGAGCACAGATACGCAGTATTTT
CASSASGGSTDTQYF
>NA|TRBD1|TRBV12-5|TRBJ2-3
TGTGCTAGTGGTTCAGGGACAGACAGCACAGATACGCAGTATTTT
CASGSGTDSTDTQYF
>few|TRBD1|TRBV5-1|TRBJ2-1
TGCGCCAGCAGCATCTATCAGGGGACAGATACCAATGAGCAGTTCTTC
CASSIYQGTDTNEQFF
>NA|NA|TRBV5-1|TRBJ1-1
TGCGCCAGCAGCTTCCTACCAGGCGCCAACACTGAAGCTTTCTTT
CASSFLPGANTEAFF
>NA|TRBD2|TRBV11-2|TRBJ2-5
TGTGCCAGCAGCCTTGTGGGTAGCGGGGGGGAGGAGACCCAGTACTTC
CASSLVGSGGEETQYF
>NA|TRBD1|TRBV5-6|TRBJ1-5
TGTGCCAGCAGCTTGGCCATTGCGACAGGGGATTTGTCGAGGCAGCCCCAGCATTTT
CASSLAIATGDLSRQPQHF
>NA|TRBD2|TRBV9|TRBJ2-3
TGTGCCAGCAGCGTAGGCCTAGCGGGGGGTGGGGCAGATACGCAGTATTTT
CASSVGLAGGGADTQYF
>NA|NA|TRBV10-3|TRBJ1-5
TGTGCCATCAGTGACTACAGGGACCTCAATCAGCCCCAGCATTTT
CAISDYRDLNQPQHF
>NA|NA|TRBV7-2|TRBJ1-3
TGTGCCAGCAGCGTCAGAGGGCCCTCTGGAAACACCATATATTTT
CASSVRGPSGNTIYF
>NA|NA|TRBV6-2/TRBV6-3|TRBJ2-1
TGTGCCAGCAGCGGCGGGGTAGGTGAGCAGTTCTTC
CASSGGVGEQFF
>NA|NA|TRBV25-1|TRBJ2-5
TGTGCCAGCAGTGACACGACAGTCCTACAAGAGACCCAGTACTTC
CASSDTTVLQETQYF
>NA|NA|TRBV2|TRBJ2-3
TGTGCCAGCAGTGAGGGTGGCTTGAGCACAGATACGCAGTATTTT
CASSEGGLSTDTQYF